The 17 T cell receptor beta chains below all came from one sample that was sequenced in a study of shared clonotypes between healthy human individuals. Only in-frame clones appear in the TCRdb table, and some are missing; sequencing was by immunoSEQ multiplex PCR. The data contain around 1.9 million clones, around 93% of them singletons. Naive CD8 cells were CD45RO-negative, positively selected for CCR7, excluding terminally differentiated effector memory CD45RA+ cells. The specimen sequenced was naive CD8+ T cells from PBMCs. These receptors originate from a man aged 18 to 29 in good health. Some clones in this sample may be carry-over from other donors' samples.

V is TRBV10-3 and J is TRBJ2-7, with D possibly being TRBD1 (6 bases). Germline-derived CDR1 and CDR2 are ENHRY and SYGVKD. This CDR3 comprises 16 residues. The ends were cut back, 6 bases at V and 4 bases at J, with 22 bases in the middle. The CDR3 DNA is TGTGCCATCAGGAGCTCCGGGACAACAATGGGGTACGAGCAGTACTTC. Protein sequence: CAIRSSGTTMGYEQYF.

The count of this clone is one. The chain links TRBV7-9 to TRBJ2-3, with D maybe TRBD2 (6 bases). The ends were cut back, 1 base at V and 2 bases at J, with 13 bases in the middle. The germline V gene has CDR1 SEHNR and CDR2 FQNEAQ (reference sequence). The CDR3 extends over 16 amino acids. The DNA for the CDR3 is TGTGCCAGCAGCTTAGGACCAGGAGGGGACACAGATACGCAGTATTTT. It translates to CASSLGPGGDTDTQYF.

This clone was observed a handful of times. The CDR3: CSVERGADTEAFF. CDR3 nucleotide sequence: TGCAGCGTGGAGAGGGGGGCGGACACTGAAGCTTTCTTT. The J gene is TRBJ1-1, the V gene TRBV29-1; weak D call: TRBD1 (6 bases). This CDR3 contains 13 residues. Trimming pared 6 bases from V and 3 bases from J, leaving 14 bases between. Germline loops: CDR1 SQVTM, CDR2 ANQGSEA.

The rearrangement links TRBV4-1 to TRBJ2-3, with 8 bases identical to TRBD2. CDR3 length: 15 residues. J lost 4 bases, V lost 4 bases, and 7 bases had no gene match. The V gene's germline CDR1 is MGHRA and CDR2 YSYEKL. The CDR3 loop is CASSLSGSPPDTQYF. CDR3 DNA sequence: TGCGCCAGCAGCCTAAGCGGGAGCCCCCCAGATACGCAGTATTTT.

The chain combines TRBV27 with TRBJ2-7; possibly TRBD2 for D (5 bases). This CDR3 comprises 16 residues. V lost 0 bases and J lost 3, with 15 bases in between. The germline V gene has CDR1 MNHEY and CDR2 SMNVEV (reference sequence). The CDR3 loop is CASSLSSGKSFYEQYF. The CDR3 DNA follows: TGTGCCAGCAGTTTATCATCCGGGAAGTCTTTCTACGAGCAGTACTTC.

The rearrangement joins TRBV19 to TRBJ1-3, with 8 positions matching TRBD1. This CDR3 region has 17 residues. The germline V gene encodes CDR1 LNHDA and CDR2 SQIVND (reference sequence). Trimming at V came to 6 bases and at J to 2 bases, leaving 12 bases not matched to a gene. This chain's CDR3 is CASSLPAGQDPGNTIYF. CDR3 DNA sequence: TGTGCCAGTAGCCTACCCGCGGGACAGGACCCTGGAAACACCATATATTTT.

The V and J genes are TRBV6-6 and TRBJ2-7, with 7 bases that match TRBD2. The CDR3 length is 16 residues. J was trimmed by 3 bases and V by 0 bases; bases with no gene match: 8. Germline V CDR1 and CDR2: MNHNY, SVGAGI (reference sequence). The CDR3 region is CASSYSTGTKYYEQYF. CDR3 bases: TGTGCCAGCAGTTACTCTACCGGGACTAAATACTACGAGCAGTACTTC.

In its sample, this clone was seen once. The V and J genes are TRBV27 and TRBJ1-5; maybe TRBD1 (5 bases). With 6 bases removed from V and 5 bases from J, the gap between germline ends came to 11 bases. From germline, CDR1 is MNHEY and CDR2 SMNVEV (reference sequence). The length of the CDR3 is 13 residues. The CDR3 loop reads CASRTGGDQPQHF. Written as DNA, the CDR3 is TGTGCCAGCAGGACCGGGGGGGATCAGCCCCAGCATTTT.

The V gene is TRBV29-1, the J gene TRBJ1-4, with unresolved D. CDR3 length: 13 amino acids. Germline V gene data show CDR1 as SQVTM and CDR2 as ANQGSEA. The germline V and J ends were trimmed by 6 bases and 10 bases, with 18 bases remaining between them. The CDR3, as DNA: TGCAGCGTGGCTGGAGAGAATCGGGGAAAACTGTTTTTT. Residues: CSVAGENRGKLFF.

This clone was seen a single time. Different DNA sequences within this sample yield the same CDR3. The rearrangement joins TRBV5-1 to TRBJ2-1, with D possibly matching TRBD2 (6 bases). V lost 3 bases, J lost 0 bases, and 10 bases lay in between. This CDR3 has 15 amino acids. In germline, CDR1 is SGHRS, CDR2 YFSETQ. As DNA, the CDR3 is TGCGCCAGCAGCTCCCGAGCGGGCTCCTACAATGAGCAGTTCTTC. Residues: CASSSRAGSYNEQFF.

The chain carries TRBV5-1 and TRBJ2-7; 11 bases map to TRBD2. Germline trimming cut 0 bases from V and 3 bases from J; bases unmatched to any gene: 2. Per the germline V gene, CDR1 is SGHRS and CDR2 is YFSETQ. The CDR3 covers 15 residues. The CDR3, as DNA: TGCGCCAGCAGCTTGGTTACTAGCGGGGGCTACGAGCAGTACTTC. Amino acid sequence: CASSLVTSGGYEQYF.

The chain employs TRBV5-1 and TRBJ1-2; 7 bases line up with TRBD1. The CDR3 consists of 15 residues. Germline V gene lookup returns CDR1 SGHRS and CDR2 YFSETQ. V trimming: 0 bases; J trimming: 4 bases; junction bases outside the gene matches: 6. The CDR3 reads CASSLGWQGGYGYTF. CDR3 sequence (DNA): TGCGCCAGCAGCTTGGGTTGGCAGGGGGGCTATGGCTACACCTTC.

The genes are TRBV6-6 and TRBJ2-7; no clear D. CDR1 and CDR2 from the germline V gene are MNHNY and SVGAGI (reference sequence). The V gene lost 0 bases and the J gene lost 0 bases, with 12 bases spanning the gap. The CDR3 totals 16 residues. The CDR3 spells CASSYSFGDYSYEQYF. In DNA form, the CDR3 reads TGTGCCAGCAGTTACTCGTTTGGGGATTACTCCTACGAGCAGTACTTC.

The chain carries TRBV7-6 and TRBJ2-3; perhaps TRBD2 as D (5 bases). V lost 4 bases and J lost 1, with 15 bases in between. The CDR3 has 16 residues. The germline V gene encodes CDR1 SGHVS and CDR2 FNYEAQ. The CDR3 coding sequence is TGTGCCAGCAGCTCCCTTGGGCGGGCCCGCACAGATACGCAGTATTTT. Its protein product is CASSSLGRARTDTQYF. The variable domain in full, with the rest retrieved from reference TRBV7-6 and TRBJ2-3, is GAGVSQSPRYKVTKRGQDVALRCDPISGHVSLYWYRQALGQGPEFLTYFNYEAQQDKSGLPNDRFSAERPEGSISTLTIQRTEQRDSAMYRCASSSLGRARTDTQYFGPGTRLTVL.

This clone was seen just once. V is TRBV27 and J is TRBJ2-2; D unclear. Germline CDR1 MNHEY, CDR2 SMNVEV (reference sequence). The CDR3 length is 15 residues. The V end lost 5 bases, the J end lost 3 bases, and 13 bases lay between the germline ends. The CDR3 protein is CASSPSGGDTGELFF. The CDR3 coding sequence is TGTGCCAGCAGTCCCTCCGGTGGAGACACCGGGGAGCTGTTTTTT.

The chain has TRBV5-5 and TRBJ2-7, with 8 bases aligning to TRBD1. Losses at the gene ends were 5 bases for V and 0 bases for J; bases not matched to a gene: 7. CDR1 is SGHKS and CDR2 is YYEKEE in the germline V gene (reference sequence). The CDR3 contains 15 residues. CDR3 DNA: TGTGCCAGCAGATACGGACAGGGCAGCTCCTACGAGCAGTACTTC. Translated: CASRYGQGSSYEQYF.

This chain links TRBV6-1 with TRBJ2-4; TRBD1 or TRBD2 may be the D gene (5 bases each). Germline-derived CDR1 and CDR2 are MNHNS and SASEGT. This CDR3 spans 14 amino acids. V was shortened by 4 bases and J by 1 base, with 8 bases between the two germline ends. CDR3 protein: CASSAWGAKNIQYF. The CDR3 DNA sequence: TGTGCCAGCAGTGCCTGGGGGGCCAAAAACATTCAGTACTTC.